This passage covers 11 T cell receptor beta chains from one sample sequenced in a study of T cells in Graves' hyperthyroidism and ophthalmopathy. It was RNA transcripts that yielded the amplified TCR beta CDR3 regions. Initially, a first-round RT-PCR of the TCR CDR3 employed the HTBI primer set. Each CDR3 protein is one row after TCRdb ran MiXCR on the multiplex PCR reads. The sample consists of 350,000 to 500,000 distinct CDR3 sequences, roughly 15% of them appearing once. Material for sequencing was blood. The receptors originated from a woman under 30 with Graves' hyperthyroidism.

The chain links TRBV13 to TRBJ1-6, with D possibly being TRBD1 (6 bases). The CDR3 sequence is 15 residues long. V lost 0 bases and J lost 6, with 9 bases in between. Germline V gene lookup returns CDR1 PRHDT and CDR2 FYEKMQ (reference sequence). The CDR3 sequence: CASSLGTGSNSPLHF. CDR3 nucleotides: TGTGCCAGCAGCTTAGGAACAGGGAGTAATTCACCCCTCCACTTT.

This clonotype was picked up many times. The rearrangement uses TRBV3-1 and TRBJ1-1; D not resolved. This CDR3 has 13 residues. V was trimmed by 0 bases and J by 10 bases, leaving 12 bases between them. The germline gives CDR1 LGHDT, CDR2 YNNKEL (reference sequence). The CDR3 coding sequence is TGTGCCAGCAGCCAAGACCACCGAGGGAGAGCTTTCTTT. It encodes CASSQDHRGRAFF.

In its sample, this clonotype was seen many times. This rearrangement joins TRBV2 to TRBJ2-6, with D possibly being TRBD2 (5 bases). Germline V gene sequence: CDR1 SNHLY, CDR2 FYNNEI. Trimming removed 1 base at V and 0 bases at J, with 19 bases between. This CDR3 comprises 20 residues. The CDR3: CASSEGWGWGDPSGANVLTF. The CDR3, as DNA: TGTGCCAGCAGTGAAGGATGGGGATGGGGAGATCCCTCTGGGGCCAACGTCCTGACTTTC. Together with reference TRBV2 and TRBJ2-6, the CDR3 gives the full variable domain: EPEVTQTPSHQVTQMGQEVILRCVPISNHLYFYWYRQILGQKVEFLVSFYNNEISEKSEIFDDQFSVERPDGSNFTLKIRSTKLEDSAMYFCASSEGWGWGDPSGANVLTFGAGSRLTVL.

V usage is TRBV6-6 and J usage is TRBJ2-1; 9 positions agree with TRBD2. The V gene's germline CDR1 is MNHNY and CDR2 SVGAGI (reference sequence). The CDR3 spans 18 residues. Unmatched junction bases numbered 13, after V lost 0 bases and J lost 7 bases. CDR3 nucleotides: TGTGCCAGCAGTTACTCGAGGGCTAGCGGGATAGCGAGGAATGAGCAGTTCTTC. It is translated as CASSYSRASGIARNEQFF.

The CDR3 loop reads CASSLQGVANEKLFF. The DNA of the CDR3 is TGTGCCAGCAGCTTGCAGGGTGTGGCTAATGAAAAACTGTTTTTT. The chain carries TRBV7-3 and TRBJ1-4, with D possibly being TRBD1 (5 bases). The CDR3 runs to 15 residues. Germline lookup yields CDR1 SGHTA and CDR2 FQGTGA. The germline V and J ends were trimmed by 3 bases and 3 bases, with 11 bases remaining between them.

This clonotype was counted at least ten times. This chain connects TRBV20-1 to TRBJ2-3; TRBD2 agrees at 7 bases. The CDR3 contains 14 residues. The germline V gene encodes CDR1 DFQATT and CDR2 SNEGSKA (reference sequence). Trimming cost V 6 bases and J 1 base; bases outside gene matches: 7. CDR3 amino acids: CSAHPSGGTDTQYF. The CDR3 DNA is TGCAGTGCCCATCCTAGCGGAGGCACAGATACGCAGTATTTT.

This sequence joins TRBV11-2 and TRBJ1-3; D gene unclear. The V end lost 3 bases, the J end lost 6 bases, and 12 bases lay between the germline ends. This CDR3 region has 14 residues. The germline CDR1 and CDR2 sequences are SGHAT and FQNNGV. The CDR3 DNA reads as TGTGCCAGCAGCTTTCAGGAGGCCCCAAACACCATATATTTT. Translated: CASSFQEAPNTIYF. Using reference TRBV11-2 and TRBJ1-3 for the parts outside the CDR3, the full variable domain is EAGVAQSPRYKIIEKRQSVAFWCNPISGHATLYWYQQILGQGPKLLIQFQNNGVVDDSQLPKDRFSAERLKGVDSTLKIQPAKLEDSAVYLCASSFQEAPNTIYFGEGSWLTVV.

This clonotype was found many times. V usage is TRBV5-1 and J usage is TRBJ2-5; D is perhaps TRBD2 (6 bases). The CDR3 contains 15 residues. Germline V lookup: CDR1 SGHRS, CDR2 YFSETQ. V lost 5 bases and J lost 2, with 16 bases in between. The CDR3 coding sequence is TGCGCCAGCAGGTCGGGGATAGCGGCACAAGAGACCCAGTACTTC. As protein: CASRSGIAAQETQYF.

This clonotype was seen ten or more times. The chain carries TRBV5-1 and TRBJ2-7, with 9 bases fitting TRBD1. The CDR3 is made up of 14 amino acids. J gave up 5 bases and V 4 bases, and 7 bases lay outside the gene matches. The germline gives CDR1 SGHRS, CDR2 YFSETQ. The CDR3 DNA sequence: TGCGCCAGCAGCATACAGGGGGCGCAAGACGAGCAGTACTTC. It translates to CASSIQGAQDEQYF.

This clonotype was recorded many times. This chain connects TRBV10-3 to TRBJ2-7; D uncertain. The CDR3 length is 13 residues. CDR1 and CDR2 from the germline V gene are ENHRY and SYGVKD. Trimming cost V 3 bases and J 2 bases, with 8 bases left between them. CDR3 sequence: CAISDSQTYEQYF. The CDR3 DNA is TGTGCCATCAGTGACTCACAGACCTACGAGCAGTACTTC.

There are a few counts of this clonotype. V is TRBV4-1 and J is TRBJ1-4, with D unresolved. Germline V CDR1 and CDR2: MGHRA, YSYEKL. The CDR3 is made up of 16 amino acids. Trimming cost V 1 base and J 4 bases, with 13 bases left between them. Here the CDR3 DNA reads TGCGCCAGCAGCCAAGTTAACGGGTGGGATAATGAAAAACTGTTTTTT. Its protein product is CASSQVNGWDNEKLFF.